The rows below give T cell receptor beta chains drawn from one sample of a study of CD8 T cells in ankylosing spondylitis. TCRdb itself ran the 5' RACE reads through MiXCR, one entry per CDR3 protein. Of 200,000 to 250,000 distinct CDR3 sequences listed, approximately 7.3% are singletons. The source material was blood, either unsorted or a sorted T cell fraction (not recorded which). These receptors all come from a male donor with ankylosing spondylitis. Both conserved end residues are part of each CDR3. A D gene is named only where the DNA matches it firmly. Not all rows give a size; the values are once, few, many and, for expanded clones, a class.

D	V	size	J	CDR3	DNA
NA	TRBV10-3	many	TRBJ1-1	CAVSVQGLVTEAFF	TGTGCCGTCAGTGTACAGGGACTGGTCACTGAAGCTTTCTTT
TRBD2	TRBV3-1	few	TRBJ2-1	CASSQAWVGLAANEQFF	TGTGCCAGCAGCCAAGCATGGGTGGGTCTAGCGGCGAATGAGCAGTTCTTC
TRBD1	TRBV5-1	many	TRBJ2-2	CASSPDRGHGGELFF	TGCGCCAGCAGCCCTGACAGGGGGCACGGCGGGGAGCTGTTTTTT
NA	TRBV12-3/TRBV12-4	few	TRBJ2-1	CASSLGEYGRNEQFF	TGTGCCAGCAGTTTAGGGGAATACGGCAGGAATGAGCAGTTCTTC
NA	TRBV18	NA	TRBJ2-3	CASSQRTPLPDTQYF	TGTGCCAGCTCCCAGAGGACTCCCCTCCCAGATACGCAGTATTTT
NA	TRBV6-6	many	TRBJ2-2	CASILQGGGELFF	TGTGCCAGCATCCTACAGGGAGGCGGGGAGCTGTTTTTT
TRBD2	TRBV4-2	NA	TRBJ2-2	CASSQDIGGASTGELFF	TGTGCCAGCAGCCAAGATATCGGGGGGGCCTCGACCGGGGAGCTGTTTTTT
NA	TRBV29-1	many	TRBJ2-2	CSVVGSNTGELFF	TGCAGCGTTGTTGGCTCGAACACCGGGGAGCTGTTTTTT
NA	TRBV7-9	many	TRBJ2-7	CASSLIPPRAPTYEQYF	TGTGCCAGCAGCTTAATTCCCCCCAGAGCTCCGACCTACGAGCAGTACTTC
TRBD1	TRBV7-9	few	TRBJ2-1	CASSSSGQGYNEQFF	TGTGCCAGCAGCTCCTCCGGACAGGGATACAATGAGCAGTTCTTC
TRBD1	TRBV7-9	many	TRBJ1-2	CASSPRTGLGYTF	TGTGCCAGCAGCCCCCGGACAGGTCTTGGCTACACCTTC
NA	TRBV6-5	few	TRBJ1-5	CASSYSGGNQPQHF	TGTGCCAGCAGTTACTCTGGAGGCAATCAGCCCCAGCATTTT
NA	TRBV20-1	many	TRBJ1-1	CSARGDRLFTEAFF	TGCAGTGCTAGGGGTGACAGGCTGTTCACTGAAGCTTTCTTT
NA	TRBV10-2	NA	TRBJ2-1	CASSVRGDKQFF	TGCGCCAGCAGTGTTAGGGGGGATAAGCAGTTCTTC
NA	TRBV5-1	many	TRBJ2-7	CASSPDPYEQYF	TGCGCCAGCAGCCCCGACCCCTACGAGCAGTACTTC
TRBD1	TRBV4-3	many	TRBJ2-7	CASSPGTDSYEQYF	TGCGCCAGCAGCCCCGGGACAGACTCCTACGAGCAGTACTTC
TRBD1	TRBV20-1	few	TRBJ1-4	CSAPGQEVFRVEKLFF	TGCAGTGCCCCGGGACAGGAGGTTTTCCGGGTTGAAAAACTGTTTTTT
TRBD1	TRBV2	many	TRBJ2-2	CASSPGTGFIWTGELFF	TGTGCCAGCAGCCCCGGGACAGGGTTTATTTGGACCGGGGAGCTGTTTTTT
NA	TRBV4-3	many	TRBJ2-2	CASSPPGLKTGELFF	TGCGCCAGCAGCCCCCCTGGACTGAAGACCGGGGAGCTGTTTTTT
TRBD1	TRBV7-8	many	TRBJ2-3	CASTITGGEITDTQYF	TGTGCCAGCACCATAACAGGGGGCGAGATCACAGATACGCAGTATTTT
NA	TRBV4-2	many	TRBJ2-7	CASSQGHGYEQYF	TGTGCCAGCAGCCAAGGACATGGGTACGAGCAGTACTTC
NA	TRBV27	NA	TRBJ2-7	CASSLVFGRLYEQYF	TGTGCCAGCAGTTTAGTGTTTGGGAGGCTCTACGAGCAGTACTTC
NA	TRBV11-2	NA	TRBJ2-7	CASSLEARNYEQYF	TGTGCCAGCAGCTTAGAGGCCAGAAACTACGAGCAGTACTTC
NA	TRBV4-1	many	TRBJ1-1	CASSRGISMRNTEAFF	TGCGCCAGCAGCCGAGGAATCTCCATGCGAAACACTGAAGCTTTCTTT
NA	TRBV6-5	NA	TRBJ2-7	CASSYSYDQYF	TGTGCCAGCAGTTACTCGTACGACCAGTACTTC
NA	TRBV29-1	many	TRBJ2-7	CSVVSSGEQYF	TGCAGCGTTGTCTCGAGCGGGGAGCAGTACTTC
NA	TRBV20-1	NA	TRBJ2-7	CSARDPRSSYEQYF	TGCAGTGCTAGAGATCCGAGGAGCTCCTACGAGCAGTACTTC
NA	TRBV18	many	TRBJ1-1	CASSPSEGGVTEAFF	TGTGCCAGCTCACCTTCGGAAGGGGGGGTTACTGAAGCTTTCTTT
TRBD2	TRBV6-2/TRBV6-3	NA	TRBJ2-7	CASVGTSASYEQYF	TGTGCCAGCGTTGGGACTAGTGCGTCCTACGAGCAGTACTTC
TRBD2	TRBV6-1	many	TRBJ2-7	CASSQAGLASYEQYF	TGTGCCAGCAGCCAAGCGGGACTAGCCTCCTACGAGCAGTACTTC
TRBD2	TRBV7-9	NA	TRBJ2-1	CASSQRASGYNEQFF	TGTGCCAGCAGCCAGAGGGCTAGCGGATACAATGAGCAGTTCTTC
NA	TRBV5-6	NA	TRBJ2-2	CAISPGRLSGELFF	TGTGCCATCAGCCCTGGGCGCCTCTCCGGGGAGCTGTTTTTT
NA	TRBV4-1	many	TRBJ2-1	CASSQRNSGNEQFF	TGCGCCAGCAGCCAAAGAAATAGCGGCAATGAGCAGTTCTTC
NA	TRBV10-2	many	TRBJ1-6	CASTIYTVNSPLHF	TGCGCCAGCACCATTTACACAGTCAATTCACCCCTCCACTTT
TRBD2	TRBV28	many	TRBJ2-1	CASSPGYWASGVNEQFF	TGTGCCAGCAGCCCAGGTTATTGGGCTAGCGGGGTAAATGAGCAGTTCTTC